This T cell receptor beta chain appears in the sequencing data of a study of shared clonotypes between healthy human individuals. The study, taken as a whole, reports: Naive subsets usually exceeded memory subsets in estimated richness.

As to this clone: What it binds is not known.

Across several immunoSEQ plates, the genomic DNA of each subset was split evenly. On sorted subsets, replicate PCRs used 150 to 250 ng DNA, or some 28,000 T cell genomes. Assay: immunoSEQ multiplex PCR; the TCRdb copy retains only in-frame clones and omits some. The sample has about 1.1 million clones, 60% to 80% seen once; the top ten hold approximately 0.95%. The V gene lost 5 bases and the J gene lost 4 bases, with 13 bases spanning the gap. Germline V CDR1 and CDR2: MDHEN, SYDVKM. This CDR3 has 14 residues. The V and J genes are TRBV28 and TRBJ2-3; no reliable D call. The clonotype originates from a man aged 18 to 30 in good health. Some clones in this sample may be carry-over from other donors' samples. The sequenced material came from memory CD4+ T cells from PBMCs. Subset specified: CD45RA-negative fraction. The CDR3 loop is CASSPRPISDTQYF. The DNA of the CDR3 is TGTGCCAGCAGTCCTAGGCCGATCTCAGATACGCAGTATTTT.